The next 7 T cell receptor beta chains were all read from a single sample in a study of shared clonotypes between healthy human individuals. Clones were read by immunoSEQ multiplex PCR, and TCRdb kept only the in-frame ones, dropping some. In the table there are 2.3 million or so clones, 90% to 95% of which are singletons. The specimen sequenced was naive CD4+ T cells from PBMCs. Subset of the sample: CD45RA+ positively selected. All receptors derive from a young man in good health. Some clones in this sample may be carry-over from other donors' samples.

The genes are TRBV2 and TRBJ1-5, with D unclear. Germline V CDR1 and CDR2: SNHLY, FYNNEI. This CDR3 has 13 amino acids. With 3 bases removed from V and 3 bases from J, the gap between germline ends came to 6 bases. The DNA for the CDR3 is TGTGCCAGCAGTGACCAGGACAATCAGCCCCAGCATTTT. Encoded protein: CASSDQDNQPQHF.

CDR3 sequence reads: CASNLSQGQNIQYF. CDR3 DNA: TGTGCCAGCAACCTCTCACAGGGTCAGAACATTCAGTACTTC. The genes are TRBV6-1 and TRBJ2-4; tentative D call: TRBD1 (6 bases). CDR1 and CDR2 (germline): MNHNS, SASEGT. The CDR3 contains 14 residues. Trimming cost V 7 bases and J 7 bases, with 17 bases left between them.

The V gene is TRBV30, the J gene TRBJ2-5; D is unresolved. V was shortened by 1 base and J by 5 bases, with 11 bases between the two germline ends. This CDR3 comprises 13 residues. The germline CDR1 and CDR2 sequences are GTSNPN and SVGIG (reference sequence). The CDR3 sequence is CAWSEGIGETQYF. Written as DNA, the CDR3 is TGTGCCTGGAGTGAGGGTATCGGGGAGACCCAGTACTTC.

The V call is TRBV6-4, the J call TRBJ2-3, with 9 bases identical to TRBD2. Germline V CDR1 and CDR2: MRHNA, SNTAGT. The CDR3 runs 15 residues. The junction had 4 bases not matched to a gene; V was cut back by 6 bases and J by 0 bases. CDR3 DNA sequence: TGTGCCAGCAGACTCACTAGCGGGAGCACAGATACGCAGTATTTT. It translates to CASRLTSGSTDTQYF.

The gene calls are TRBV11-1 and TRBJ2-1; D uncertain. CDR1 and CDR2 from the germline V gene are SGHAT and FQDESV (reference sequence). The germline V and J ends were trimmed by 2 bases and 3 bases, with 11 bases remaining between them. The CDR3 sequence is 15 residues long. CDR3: CASSLSSRFYNEQFF. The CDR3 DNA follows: TGTGCCAGCAGCTTAAGCTCCAGGTTCTACAATGAGCAGTTCTTC.

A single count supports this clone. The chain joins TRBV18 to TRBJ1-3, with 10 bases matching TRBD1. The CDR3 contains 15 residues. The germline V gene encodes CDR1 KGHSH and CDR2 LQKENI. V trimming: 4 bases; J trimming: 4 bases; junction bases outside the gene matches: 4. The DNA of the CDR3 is TGTGCCAGCTCACGAGGACAGGGGGAAGGAAACACCATATATTTT. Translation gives CASSRGQGEGNTIYF.

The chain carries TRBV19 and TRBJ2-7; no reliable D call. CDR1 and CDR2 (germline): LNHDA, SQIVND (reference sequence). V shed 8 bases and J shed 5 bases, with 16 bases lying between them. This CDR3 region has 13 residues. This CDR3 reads CASPGVIGDEQYF. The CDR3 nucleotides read TGTGCCAGTCCCGGAGTAATTGGGGACGAGCAGTACTTC.